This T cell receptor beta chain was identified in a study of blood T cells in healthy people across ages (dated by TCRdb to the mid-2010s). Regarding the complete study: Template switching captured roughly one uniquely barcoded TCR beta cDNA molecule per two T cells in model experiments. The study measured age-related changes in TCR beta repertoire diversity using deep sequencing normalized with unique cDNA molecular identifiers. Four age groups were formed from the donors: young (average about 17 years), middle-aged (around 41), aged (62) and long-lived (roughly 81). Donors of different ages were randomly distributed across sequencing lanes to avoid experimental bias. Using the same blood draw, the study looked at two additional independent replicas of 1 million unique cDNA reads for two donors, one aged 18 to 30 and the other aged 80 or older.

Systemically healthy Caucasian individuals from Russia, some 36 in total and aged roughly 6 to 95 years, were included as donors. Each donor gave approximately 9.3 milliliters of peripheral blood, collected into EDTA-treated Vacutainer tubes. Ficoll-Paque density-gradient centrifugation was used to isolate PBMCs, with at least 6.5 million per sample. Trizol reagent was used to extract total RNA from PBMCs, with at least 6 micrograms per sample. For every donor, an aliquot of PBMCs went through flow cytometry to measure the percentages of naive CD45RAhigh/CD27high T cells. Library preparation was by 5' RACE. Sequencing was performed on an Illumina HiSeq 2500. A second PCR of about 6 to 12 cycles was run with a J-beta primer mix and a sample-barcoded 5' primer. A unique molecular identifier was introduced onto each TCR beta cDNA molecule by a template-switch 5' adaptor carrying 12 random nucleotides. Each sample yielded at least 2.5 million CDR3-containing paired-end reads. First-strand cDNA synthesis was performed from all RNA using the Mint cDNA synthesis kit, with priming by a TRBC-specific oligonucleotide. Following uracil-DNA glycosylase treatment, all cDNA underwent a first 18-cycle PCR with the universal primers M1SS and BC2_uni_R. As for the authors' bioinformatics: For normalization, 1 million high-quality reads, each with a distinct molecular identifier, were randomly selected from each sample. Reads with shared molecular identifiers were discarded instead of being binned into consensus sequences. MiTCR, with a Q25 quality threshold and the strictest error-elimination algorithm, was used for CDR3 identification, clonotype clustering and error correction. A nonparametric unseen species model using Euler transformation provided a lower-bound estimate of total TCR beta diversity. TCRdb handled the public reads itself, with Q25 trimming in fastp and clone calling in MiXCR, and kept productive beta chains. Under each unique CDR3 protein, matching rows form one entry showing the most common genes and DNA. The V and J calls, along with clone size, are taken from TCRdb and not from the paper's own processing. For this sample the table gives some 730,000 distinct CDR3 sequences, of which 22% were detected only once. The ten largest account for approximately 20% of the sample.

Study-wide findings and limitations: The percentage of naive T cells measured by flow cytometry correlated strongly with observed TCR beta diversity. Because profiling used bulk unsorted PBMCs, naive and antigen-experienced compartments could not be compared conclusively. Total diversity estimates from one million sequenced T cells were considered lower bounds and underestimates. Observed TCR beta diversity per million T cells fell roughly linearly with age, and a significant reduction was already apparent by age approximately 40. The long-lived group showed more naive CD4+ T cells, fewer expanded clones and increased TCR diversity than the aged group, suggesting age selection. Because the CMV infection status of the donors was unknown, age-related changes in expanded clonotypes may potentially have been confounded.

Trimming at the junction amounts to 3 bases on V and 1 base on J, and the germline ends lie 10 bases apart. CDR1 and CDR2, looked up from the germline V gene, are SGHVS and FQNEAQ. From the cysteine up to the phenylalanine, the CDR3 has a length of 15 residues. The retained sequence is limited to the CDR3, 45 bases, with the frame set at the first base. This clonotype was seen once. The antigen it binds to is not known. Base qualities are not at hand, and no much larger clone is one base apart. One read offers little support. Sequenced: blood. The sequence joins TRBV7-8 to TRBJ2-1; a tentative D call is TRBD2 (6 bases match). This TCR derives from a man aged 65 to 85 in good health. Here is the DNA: TGTGCCAGCAGCTTCGGGGCGGGATCCTACAATGAGCAGTTCTTC. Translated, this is CASSFGAGSYNEQFF.